A single sample is the source of the 28 T cell receptor beta chains below, sequenced in a study of CD8 T cells in ankylosing spondylitis. No antigens are known for them. General study points: Seven to nine highly homologous variants made up a TCR beta motif that seemed to typify ankylosing spondylitis blood.

Each CDR3 protein gets one entry after TCRdb re-called the 5' RACE reads with MiXCR. Among over 400,000 distinct CDR3 sequences listed, 25% to 30% were seen once. Sample: blood, either unsorted or a sorted T cell fraction (not recorded which). Source of these receptors: a male donor with ankylosing spondylitis.

This clonotype was seen many times. The chain couples TRBV11-2 to TRBJ2-1; D is possibly TRBD1 (6 bases). The CDR3 has 15 residues. Germline V lookup: CDR1 SGHAT, CDR2 FQNNGV. Trimming pared 5 bases from V and 5 bases from J, leaving 16 bases between. CDR3 sequence: CASSARNRDNNEQFF. The CDR3 region has the DNA TGTGCCAGCAGCGCCCGGAACCGGGACAACAATGAGCAGTTCTTC.

This rearrangement joins TRBV20-1 to TRBJ2-3; 9 bases fit TRBD2. Germline V gene data show CDR1 as DFQATT and CDR2 as SNEGSKA (reference sequence). The CDR3 extends over 14 amino acids. J gave up 11 bases and V 2 bases, and 11 bases lay outside the gene matches. CDR3 sequence: CSARFPRAGGLQYF. DNA for the CDR3: TGCAGTGCTAGATTCCCCCGTGCGGGAGGGCTGCAGTATTTT.

The chain couples TRBV29-1 to TRBJ1-1, with a tentative D call TRBD1 (6 bases). The germline CDR1 and CDR2 sequences are SQVTM and ANQGSEA. Trimming removed 4 bases from V and 7 bases from J, with 13 bases in between. The CDR3 has 12 amino acids. The DNA of the CDR3 is TGCAGCGTTGGGGGGGCGGCTGGTGAAGCTTTCTTT. Its protein is CSVGGAAGEAFF.

This clonotype was observed a few times. The chain carries TRBV21-1 and TRBJ1-5. TRBV21-1 is assigned pseudogene status. The CDR3 spans 11 residues. CDR3: CASSQSWPQHF. In DNA form, the CDR3 reads TGTGCCAGCAGCCAGTCGTGGCCCCAGCATTTT.

This clonotype was counted between two and nine times. The V and J genes are TRBV6-5 and TRBJ2-5; the match to TRBD2 covers 10 bases. The ends lost 2 bases at V and 5 bases at J; junction bases unmatched: 11. Germline values: CDR1 MNHEY, CDR2 SVGAGI. This CDR3 is 17 amino acids long. CDR3 amino acids: CASSYGGSGRSGETQYF. CDR3 bases: TGTGCCAGCAGTTACGGAGGTAGCGGGAGGTCGGGTGAGACCCAGTACTTC.

This clonotype showed up just once. This chain connects TRBV5-1 to TRBJ2-7; 9 bases are shared with TRBD2. Per germline, CDR1 SGHRS and CDR2 YFSETQ. Trimming cost V 2 bases and J 4 bases; bases outside gene matches: 4. The CDR3 covers 14 residues. CDR3 in DNA: TGCGCCAGCAGCTTCGGCGGGAGGGCGTACGAGCAGTACTTC. Translation gives CASSFGGRAYEQYF.

The rearrangement uses TRBV12-5 and TRBJ1-3; D is unresolved. Trimming shortened V by 6 bases and J by 0 bases, and 12 bases separated the two germline ends. This CDR3 spans 15 amino acids. Germline V lookup: CDR1 LGHNT, CDR2 FRNRAP. The CDR3 here is CASGYDGGSGNTIYF. As DNA, the CDR3 is TGTGCTAGTGGCTACGACGGAGGCTCTGGAAACACCATATATTTT. Complete variable domain (other parts from reference TRBV12-5 and TRBJ1-3): DARVTQTPRHKVTEMGQEVTMRCQPILGHNTVFWYRQTMMQGLELLAYFRNRAPLDDSGMPKDRFSAEMPDATLATLKIQPSEPRDSAVYFCASGYDGGSGNTIYFGEGSWLTVV.

Here the CDR3 reads CASRPGTGGGDTQYF. The DNA for the CDR3 is TGCGCCAGCAGACCCGGGACAGGGGGCGGAGATACGCAGTATTTT. The chain links TRBV5-1 to TRBJ2-3; TRBD1 matches at 12 bases. Germline CDR1 reads SGHRS; CDR2 reads YFSETQ. This CDR3 spans 15 amino acids. V shed 5 bases and J 5 bases; nucleotides not matched to a gene: 6.

The rearrangement joins TRBV4-1 to TRBJ1-2; possibly TRBD1 for D (5 bases). The CDR3 contains 17 residues. The V gene's germline CDR1 is MGHRA and CDR2 YSYEKL. Trimming pared 0 bases from V and 4 bases from J, leaving 18 bases between. The CDR3 sequence: CASSQEGDPQWSYGYTF. The CDR3 nucleotides read TGCGCCAGCAGCCAAGAGGGGGACCCCCAGTGGAGCTATGGCTACACCTTC.

The chain uses TRBV11-2 and TRBJ2-7; 9 nucleotides agree with TRBD2. J gave up 12 bases and V 0 bases, and 6 bases lay outside the gene matches. CDR1 and CDR2 from the germline V gene are SGHAT and FQNNGV. The CDR3 has 13 amino acids. CDR3 sequence reads: CASSLDPSGKGYF. CDR3 DNA sequence: TGTGCCAGCAGCTTAGATCCTAGCGGGAAAGGGTACTTC.

This chain uses TRBV20-1 with TRBJ2-3; 9 positions agree with TRBD1. Trimming removed 6 bases from V and 4 bases from J; junction bases left unmatched: 5. Germline assignment: CDR1 DFQATT and CDR2 SNEGSKA (reference sequence). This CDR3 region has 13 residues. The CDR3 protein is CSAPRTGADTQYF. For the CDR3, the DNA is TGCAGTGCCCCGAGGACAGGGGCAGATACGCAGTATTTT.

This clonotype was counted between two and nine times. The rearrangement joins TRBV11-2 to TRBJ2-2; weak D call: TRBD1 (5 bases). CDR3 length: 15 residues. Trimming cost V 3 bases and J 4 bases, with 12 bases left between them. CDR1 SGHAT and CDR2 FQNNGV come from the germline V gene. CDR3 in amino acids: CASSFRTGPTGELFF. The CDR3 DNA is TGTGCCAGCAGCTTTCGTACAGGACCCACCGGGGAGCTGTTTTTT.

This clonotype showed up many times. This chain's CDR3 is CASTLQLVSEAFF. The CDR3 coding sequence is TGTGCCAGCACCCTTCAGTTGGTCTCTGAAGCTTTCTTT. This rearrangement joins TRBV12-3 or TRBV12-4 to TRBJ1-1; D ambiguous. This CDR3 comprises 13 residues. V lost 7 bases and J lost 6, with 15 bases in between.

The chain combines TRBV5-1 with TRBJ2-1, with D maybe TRBD2 (6 bases). Germline lookup yields CDR1 SGHRS and CDR2 YFSETQ. The CDR3 is 13 amino acids. V was shortened by 4 bases and J by 8 bases, with 13 bases between the two germline ends. The CDR3 DNA follows: TGCGCCAGCAGCCTACTAGCAACCGATGAGCAGTTCTTC. This encodes CASSLLATDEQFF.

This rearrangement joins TRBV12-3 or TRBV12-4 to TRBJ1-2; 8 nucleotides agree with TRBD1. Trimming cost V 7 bases and J 8 bases; bases outside gene matches: 9. The CDR3 consists of 13 residues. CDR3 in amino acids: CASMPDRVRGYTF. CDR3 nucleotide sequence: TGTGCCAGCATGCCGGACAGGGTGAGGGGCTACACCTTC.

The chain couples TRBV12-3 or TRBV12-4 to TRBJ2-2; 7 bases agree with TRBD2. The CDR3 has 14 residues. The trim removed 11 bases at V and 2 bases at J, leaving 8 bases unmatched. This CDR3 is CAVRGEPNTGELFF. CDR3 bases: TGTGCCGTTCGGGGGGAACCAAACACCGGGGAGCTGTTTTTT.

This clonotype has more than one count but fewer than ten. The gene calls are TRBV5-1 and TRBJ2-7; D gene uncertain. The CDR3 extends over 13 amino acids. V was shortened by 4 bases and J by 2 bases, with 10 bases between the two germline ends. From germline, CDR1 is SGHRS and CDR2 YFSETQ. CDR3: CASSVPATYEQYF. CDR3 coding DNA: TGCGCCAGCAGCGTACCAGCTACCTACGAGCAGTACTTC.

This clonotype has only a few counts. This chain connects TRBV29-1 to TRBJ2-1, with TRBD2 as a possible D gene (7 bases). V gave up 4 bases and J gave up 5 bases, with 12 bases separating them. This CDR3 is 13 amino acids long. CDR1 and CDR2 from the germline V gene are SQVTM and ANQGSEA. The CDR3 DNA sequence: TGCAGCGTTGCGGGGGGCCGCCACAATGAGCAGTTCTTC. It encodes CSVAGGRHNEQFF.

This clonotype appeared a few times. This chain links TRBV5-5 with TRBJ2-1; 8 nucleotides match TRBD2. With 4 bases clipped from V and 0 bases from J, the junction kept 6 bases outside the gene matches. The CDR3 is 16 amino acids. Germline CDR1 SGHKS, CDR2 YYEKEE (reference sequence). The CDR3 sequence: CASSGLASSSYNEQFF. For the CDR3, the DNA is TGTGCCAGCAGCGGACTAGCTTCAAGCTCCTACAATGAGCAGTTCTTC.

The chain joins TRBV5-5 to TRBJ2-1, with 8 bases lining up with TRBD2. The J segment lost 0 bases and the V segment lost 4 bases, leaving 9 bases of the junction unmatched. This CDR3 contains 17 residues. CDR1 SGHKS and CDR2 YYEKEE come from the germline V gene (reference sequence). The DNA of the CDR3 is TGTGCCAGCAGCGCGGGAGGAGTCAGGGGCTCCTACAATGAGCAGTTCTTC. Translating gives CASSAGGVRGSYNEQFF.

CDR3 DNA sequence: TGTGCCACCAGTGTGGGCCAAGAGACCCAGTACTTC. Protein product: CATSVGQETQYF. The rearrangement links TRBV24-1 to TRBJ2-5; D call uncertain. This CDR3 spans 12 amino acids. CDR1 KGHDR and CDR2 SFDVKD come from the germline V gene. Deletions cut 5 bases from V and 1 base from J, with 4 bases between.

The CDR3, as DNA: TGCAGTGCAACCACTAGCGGGGAGAACAATGAGCAGTTCTTC. It is translated as CSATTSGENNEQFF. V usage is TRBV20-1 and J usage is TRBJ2-1; 10 nucleotides agree with TRBD2. The CDR3 runs 14 residues. CDR1 DFQATT and CDR2 SNEGSKA come from the germline V gene (reference sequence). The V and J ends lost 6 bases and 5 bases, in that order; junction bases with no gene match: 7.

V gene TRBV7-8 combines with J gene TRBJ2-3; 10 bases map to TRBD2. Germline CDR1 SGHVS, CDR2 FQNEAQ. With 0 bases clipped from V and 0 bases from J, the junction kept 3 bases outside the gene matches. The CDR3 spans 17 residues. CDR3 sequence reads: CASSLAGLASSTDTQYF. CDR3 DNA sequence: TGTGCCAGCAGCTTAGCGGGACTAGCGTCTAGCACAGATACGCAGTATTTT.

This clonotype was detected many times. This chain uses TRBV29-1 with TRBJ2-7; 10 bases fit TRBD1. Trimming cost V 4 bases and J 2 bases; bases outside gene matches: 5. From germline, CDR1 is SQVTM and CDR2 ANQGSEA. The CDR3 consists of 14 residues. CDR3 residues: CSVAKGTGAYEQYF. The DNA for the CDR3 is TGCAGCGTTGCGAAGGGGACAGGGGCCTACGAGCAGTACTTC.

In this sample, this clonotype turned up many times. The rearrangement joins TRBV7-2 to TRBJ1-4; D is perhaps TRBD1 (5 bases). V was pared by 5 bases and J by 3 bases, with 10 bases between. Germline values: CDR1 SGHTA, CDR2 FQGNSA. This CDR3 region has 14 residues. The CDR3 region is CASSAGGSNEKLFF. The CDR3 coding sequence is TGTGCCAGCAGCGCCGGGGGGTCTAATGAAAAACTGTTTTTT.

V gene TRBV29-1 combines with J gene TRBJ2-3; weak D call: TRBD1 (5 bases). The CDR3 loop spans 14 amino acids. V was pared by 3 bases and J by 1 base, with 11 bases between. The germline CDR1 and CDR2 sequences are SQVTM and ANQGSEA. The CDR3 DNA reads as TGCAGCGTTGATTCCCAGGGCGGCACAGATACGCAGTATTTT. Translation: CSVDSQGGTDTQYF.

This clonotype has more than one count but fewer than ten. The chain's CDR3 is CAWSVRGVEQFF. The DNA for the CDR3 is TGTGCCTGGAGTGTAAGGGGGGTTGAGCAGTTCTTC. The chain carries TRBV30 and TRBJ2-1; D is perhaps TRBD1 or TRBD2 (6 bases each). Between the trimmed V and J ends, which lost 0 bases and 9 bases, there was a span of 9 bases. CDR1 and CDR2 from the germline V gene are GTSNPN and SVGIG (reference sequence). There are 12 residues in the CDR3.

The chain joins TRBV7-2 to TRBJ1-5; weak D call: TRBD1 (6 bases). CDR1 and CDR2 from the germline V gene are SGHTA and FQGNSA. The CDR3 runs to 15 residues. V shed 2 bases and J shed 5 bases, with 13 bases lying between them. The CDR3 loop reads CASSLSGSGDQPQHF. The CDR3 bases are TGTGCCAGCAGCTTATCAGGGTCAGGGGATCAGCCCCAGCATTTT.